The rows below give T cell receptor beta chains drawn from one sample of a study of blood T cell repertoires in COVID-19. The repertoire was sequenced with immunoSEQ multiplex PCR; TCRdb's copy has only in-frame clones and lacks some. The sample has about 300,000 clones; approximately 84% are singletons. The sequenced sample was peripheral blood. These receptors all stem from a human donor with COVID-19, enrolled during active disease. The donor label of this sample is uncertain. Both conserved end residues are part of each CDR3. Fields, in order: CDR3 protein, CDR3 DNA, V gene, J gene, D gene, clone size. D genes are given only for firm matches. Clone size is stated in some rows and not others, as once, few, many or a class when expanded.

CASSPRLAGGGKLFF	TGTGCCAGCAGTCCCCGTTTGGCGGGAGGCGGAAAACTGTTTTTT	TRBV28	TRBJ1-4	.	.
CATSRETGYTEAFF	TGTGCCACCAGCAGAGAGACAGGCTACACTGAAGCTTTCTTT	TRBV15	TRBJ1-1	.	.
CASSPFAGSGNTIYF	TGTGCCAGCTCACCGTTTGCCGGGTCTGGAAACACCATATATTTT	TRBV18	TRBJ1-3	.	.
CAISPNDRGPNQPQHF	TGTGCCATCAGCCCGAATGACAGGGGGCCAAATCAGCCCCAGCATTTT	TRBV10-3	TRBJ1-5	TRBD1	.
CASSLYGQADNYGYTF	TGTGCCAGCAGTTTATATGGACAGGCAGATAACTATGGCTACACCTTC	TRBV28	TRBJ1-2	TRBD1	.
CASSPLLAGEFVF	TGTGCCAGTAGCCCGTTGCTAGCGGGAGAATTTGTTTTC	TRBV19	TRBJ2-7	TRBD2	.
CASRVGTGATNEKLFF	TGTGCCAGCAGGGTCGGGACAGGAGCAACTAATGAAAAACTGTTTTTT	TRBV2	TRBJ1-4	TRBD1	once
CASSLWAGRDEKLFF	TGTGCCAGCAGTTTATGGGCAGGGCGAGATGAAAAACTGTTTTTT	TRBV28	TRBJ1-4	.	once
CASSPLGGPYEQYF	TGCGCCAGCAGCCCGCTAGGCGGCCCCTACGAGCAGTACTTC	TRBV5-1	TRBJ2-7	.	few
CATSRGVAGVWADTQYF	TGTGCCACCAGCAGAGGGGTAGCGGGAGTGTGGGCAGATACGCAGTATTTT	TRBV15	TRBJ2-3	TRBD2	.
CASSSLGTSGSSSYNEQFF	TGTGCCAGTAGTTCGCTGGGGACTAGCGGGTCTAGCTCCTACAATGAGCAGTTCTTC	TRBV19	TRBJ2-1	TRBD2	.
CAWSVRRATNEKLFF	TGTGCCTGGAGTGTACGCAGGGCCACTAATGAAAAACTGTTTTTT	TRBV30	TRBJ1-4	.	.
CASSPHPGGGYTF	TGTGCCAGCAGTCCCCACCCGGGGGGAGGCTACACCTTC	TRBV28	TRBJ1-2	.	.
CASSPQGYGYTF	TGTGCCAGTAGTCCTCAGGGCTATGGCTACACCTTC	TRBV19	TRBJ1-2	.	.
CASSQELELAGGSSYEQYF	TGCGCCAGCAGCCAAGAGTTGGAACTAGCGGGAGGAAGCTCCTACGAGCAGTACTTC	TRBV4-1	TRBJ2-7	TRBD2	.
CASSFNPGGGRKLFF	TGTGCCAGCAGCTTTAATCCGGGCGGGGGTCGAAAACTGTTTTTT	TRBV11-2	TRBJ1-4	.	.
CASWVGAGLITEAFF	TGTGCCAGCTGGGTAGGGGCCGGATTGATCACTGAAGCTTTCTTT	TRBV5-6	TRBJ1-1	.	.
CASSFRQETQYF	TGCGCCAGCAGCTTCAGGCAAGAGACCCAGTACTTC	TRBV5-1	TRBJ2-5	.	.
CASSKKPRLAGDYEQFF	TGTGCCAGCAGCAAAAAACCTCGACTAGCGGGAGACTATGAGCAGTTCTTC	TRBV3-1/TRBV3-2	TRBJ2-1	TRBD2	.